The entry below gives a single T cell receptor beta chain sequence along with its context. The antigen is unknown. The data were obtained in a study of shared clonotypes between healthy human individuals. Study processing details: There were no quality scores in the junction-only immunoSEQ sequences, so filtering differed. Sequenced by immunoSEQ multiplex PCR; TCRdb stores in-frame clones only, minus some. The DNA gave D and trimming, while V, J and clone size come from that table. The data hold approximately 980,000 clones, with 60% to 85% observed a single time. Germline lookup yields CDR1 MDHEN and CDR2 SYDVKM. The CDR3 sequence is 14 residues long. V was cut by 3 bases and J by 5 bases, with 12 bases left in between. Study-wide results and limits: Non-shared clonotypes had lower generation probabilities than those shared by all four donors.

This TCR came from a young man in good health. The gene calls are TRBV28 and TRBJ2-3; the D call may be TRBD1 or TRBD2 (6 bases each). Sample: memory CD4+ T cells sorted from blood. Subset given: CD45RA-negative fraction. The CDR3 loop is CASSLIGGRDTQYF. Here the CDR3 DNA reads TGTGCCAGCAGTTTGATCGGGGGCAGAGATACGCAGTATTTT. Combining the CDR3 with reference TRBV28 and TRBJ2-3 gives the whole variable domain DVKVTQSSRYLVKRTGEKVFLECVQDMDHENMFWYRQDPGLGLRLIYFSYDVKMKEKGDIPEGYSVSREKKERFSLILESASTNQTSMYLCASSLIGGRDTQYFGPGTRLTVL.